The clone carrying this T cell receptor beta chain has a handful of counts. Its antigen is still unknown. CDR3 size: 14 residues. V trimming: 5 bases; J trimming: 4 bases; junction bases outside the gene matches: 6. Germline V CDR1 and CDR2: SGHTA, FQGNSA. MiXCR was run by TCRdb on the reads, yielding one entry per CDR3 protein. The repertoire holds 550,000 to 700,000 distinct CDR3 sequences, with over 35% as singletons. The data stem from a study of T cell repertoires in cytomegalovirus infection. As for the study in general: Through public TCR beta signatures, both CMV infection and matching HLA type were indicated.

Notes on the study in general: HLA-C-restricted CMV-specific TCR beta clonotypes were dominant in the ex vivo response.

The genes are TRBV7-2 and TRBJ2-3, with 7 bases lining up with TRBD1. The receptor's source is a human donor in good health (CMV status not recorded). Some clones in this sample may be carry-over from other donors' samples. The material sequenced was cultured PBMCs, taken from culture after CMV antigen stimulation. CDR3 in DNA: TGTGCCAGCAGCCTTGACAGGGCCCCAGATACGCAGTATTTT. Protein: CASSLDRAPDTQYF.